One sample yielded the 8 T cell receptor beta chains listed below, sequenced in a study of OX40 agonist ivuxolimab in advanced cancers. Profiling relied on immunoSEQ multiplex PCR, and the TCRdb table lists in-frame clones only, not all of them. The top ten clones hold under 20% of a sample with over 45,000 clones, 93% of them seen once. The specimen comprised CD4+ or CD8+ T cells sorted from blood, sampled in a trial of the OX40 agonist ivuxolimab. The receptors stem from an adult with an advanced solid tumor such as melanoma, head and neck, liver or kidney cancer.

This chain connects TRBV7-3 to TRBJ2-7; 13 bases line up with TRBD2. Trimming at V came to 4 bases and at J to 6 bases, leaving 24 bases not matched to a gene. This CDR3 has 21 amino acids. Germline CDR1 is SGHTA and CDR2 is FQGTGA. CDR3 DNA: TGTGCCAGCAGCTACCCGACACTCCGGGACAGGGACGGACTAGCGGGAGTCGAGCAGTACTTC. Translation: CASSYPTLRDRDGLAGVEQYF.

The rearrangement joins TRBV29-1 to TRBJ2-7, with TRBD2 identical over 8 bases. Trimming at V came to 5 bases and at J to 4 bases, leaving 7 bases not matched to a gene. Germline lookup yields CDR1 SQVTM and CDR2 ANQGSEA. The CDR3 consists of 13 residues. For the CDR3, the DNA is TGCAGCGTTAGGGCTAGCGGGTCATACGAGCAGTACTTC. Protein product: CSVRASGSYEQYF.

This clone was observed once. V usage is TRBV28 and J usage is TRBJ2-7; D is unclear. CDR1 and CDR2 (germline): MDHEN, SYDVKM. The CDR3 is 13 residues long. The V and J ends lost 5 bases and 4 bases respectively, with 12 bases between them. CDR3 residues: CASSRTIAYEQYF. CDR3 DNA: TGTGCCAGCAGTCGTACAATCGCATACGAGCAGTACTTC.

The chain is built from TRBV7-9 and TRBJ2-7; 9 bases are a match to TRBD1. The ends lost 5 bases at V and 5 bases at J; junction bases unmatched: 4. The CDR3 runs 13 residues. Germline lookup yields CDR1 SEHNR and CDR2 FQNEAQ (reference sequence). The CDR3 region has the DNA TGTGCCAGCAGCGCTGGGACAGGGAACGAGCAGTACTTC. It codes for CASSAGTGNEQYF.

The V call is TRBV27, the J call TRBJ2-1; TRBD1 matches at 7 bases. CDR3 size: 16 residues. CDR1 MNHEY and CDR2 SMNVEV come from the germline V gene (reference sequence). V lost 4 bases to trimming and J lost 3 bases; unmatched junction nucleotides: 9. The CDR3 reads CASSSFTGDGYNEQFF. In DNA, the CDR3 is TGTGCCAGCAGTTCTTTTACAGGGGATGGCTACAATGAGCAGTTCTTC.

V gene TRBV2 combines with J gene TRBJ2-6, with TRBD1 matching 11 bases. Trimming removed 6 bases from V and 2 bases from J; junction bases left unmatched: 6. Germline lookup yields CDR1 SNHLY and CDR2 FYNNEI. CDR3 length: 17 residues. DNA for the CDR3: TGTGCCAGCAGGGGGACAGGGGGTAGTCCTGGGGCCAACGTCCTGACTTTC. The encoded protein is CASRGTGGSPGANVLTF.

The gene calls are TRBV7-2 and TRBJ2-1, with a tentative D call TRBD1 (6 bases). Trimming left V 1 base short and J 6 bases short, with 16 bases between. CDR3 length: 16 amino acids. Germline lookup yields CDR1 SGHTA and CDR2 FQGNSA. The DNA of the CDR3 is TGTGCCAGCAGCTTAGAGGATGTTTGGGGGCGCAATGAGCAGTTCTTC. Translated: CASSLEDVWGRNEQFF.

The table lists this clone with a count of one. The rearrangement uses TRBV5-4 and TRBJ2-7, with D perhaps matching TRBD1 (6 bases). The CDR3 spans 15 residues. Trimming cost V 2 bases and J 5 bases, with 17 bases left between them. In germline, CDR1 is SGHNT, CDR2 YYREEE (reference sequence). CDR3: CASSFRDMTSNEQYF. The CDR3 nucleotides are TGTGCCAGCAGCTTCCGGGACATGACCTCGAACGAGCAGTACTTC. The whole variable domain, remainder taken from reference TRBV5-4 and TRBJ2-7, is ETGVTQSPTHLIKTRGQQVTLRCSSQSGHNTVSWYQQALGQGPQFIFQYYREEENGRGNFPPRFSGLQFPNYSSELNVNALELDDSALYLCASSFRDMTSNEQYFGPGTRLTVT.